These T cell receptor beta chains were read from a single sample in a study of T cell responses to AZD1222 COVID-19 vaccine. The repertoire was sequenced with immunoSEQ multiplex PCR; TCRdb's copy has only in-frame clones and lacks some. The repertoire consists of about 92,000 clones, with approximately 84% occurring once and the leading ten covering roughly 10%. Sequenced here: peripheral blood, sampled on day 0 of AZD1222 vaccination. These receptors were obtained from an adult in good health. CDR3s include the opening cysteine and the closing phenylalanine or tryptophan. A D gene is named only where the DNA matches it firmly. Some rows have no size entry. The others give once, few or many, or a class for an expanded clone.

clone_size j_call d_call cdr3_length v_call cdr3_aa cdr3_nt
- TRBJ1-2 - 12 TRBV12-3/TRBV12-4 CASSFGQGAGTF -
- TRBJ1-2 - 12 TRBV5-1 CASSQSYYGYTF TGCGCCAGCAGCCAATCCTACTATGGCTACACCTTC
- TRBJ1-1 - 15 TRBV5-1 CASSPTLRGNTEAFF TGCGCCAGCAGCCCTACTTTGCGGGGGAACACTGAAGCTTTCTTT
- TRBJ1-1 - 13 TRBV3-1/TRBV3-2 CASSHNFILEAFF TGTGCCAGCAGCCACAATTTTATACTTGAAGCTTTCTTT
- TRBJ2-5 - 12 TRBV30 CAWSVSGETQYF TGTGCCTGGAGTGTTTCTGGGGAGACCCAGTACTTC
- TRBJ1-5 TRBD1 19 TRBV24-1 CATSDFKTGDAPSNQPQHF TGTGCCACCAGTGATTTTAAGACAGGGGACGCCCCTAGCAATCAGCCCCAGCATTTT
- TRBJ2-2 - 15 TRBV7-2 CASSFAGGHTGELFF TGTGCCAGCAGCTTTGCCGGGGGACACACCGGGGAGCTGTTTTTT
- TRBJ2-7 - 13 TRBV7-8 CASSPASLREQYF TGTGCCAGCAGCCCCGCAAGTTTGAGGGAGCAGTACTTC
- TRBJ1-2 - 15 TRBV6-4 CASSDVAGANYGYTF TGTGCCAGCAGTGATGTCGCGGGAGCTAACTATGGCTACACCTTC
- TRBJ2-1 TRBD2 15 TRBV2 CASSGLAARRNEQFF TGTGCCAGCAGTGGACTAGCGGCCCGGAGGAATGAGCAGTTCTTC
few TRBJ2-1 - 12 TRBV3-1/TRBV3-2 CASSQAYNEQFF TGTGCCAGCAGCCAGGCTTACAATGAGCAGTTCTTC
few TRBJ2-3 TRBD1 16 TRBV5-1 CASSSLVQGVTDTQYF TGCGCCAGCAGCTCTTTAGTCCAGGGGGTCACAGATACGCAGTATTTT
- TRBJ2-2 TRBD1 15 TRBV19 CASIQGTANTGELFF TGTGCCAGTATCCAGGGGACAGCGAACACCGGGGAGCTGTTTTTT
- TRBJ1-2 TRBD1 14 TRBV2 CASRTQGSGYGYTF TGTGCCAGCAGGACACAGGGGTCTGGCTATGGCTACACCTTC
few TRBJ2-5 - 16 TRBV24-1 CATSDPRTGGGETQYF TGTGCCACCAGTGACCCACGGACAGGCGGGGGAGAGACCCAGTACTTC
- TRBJ2-7 - 13 TRBV6-5 CASAEPGRYEQYF TGTGCCAGCGCAGAACCTGGTCGCTACGAGCAGTACTTC
- TRBJ1-1 TRBD1 13 TRBV28 CAGMDRMNTEAFF TGTGCCGGAATGGACAGGATGAACACTGAAGCTTTCTTT
- TRBJ2-3 - 13 TRBV9 CASSVQTGGTQYF TGTGCCAGCAGCGTACAGACAGGAGGGACGCAGTATTTT
- TRBJ2-7 - 16 TRBV7-6 CASSLGGTQVSYEQYF TGTGCCAGCAGCCTAGGCGGGACACAGGTCTCCTACGAGCAGTACTTC
few TRBJ1-3 - 17 TRBV9 CASSVDTGRLSGNTIYF TGTGCCAGCAGCGTAGATACAGGGAGGCTTTCTGGAAACACCATATATTTT
- TRBJ1-3 - 13 TRBV19 CASPVNGGHTIYF TGTGCCAGTCCCGTGAACGGAGGGCACACCATATATTTT
- TRBJ1-1 TRBD1 14 TRBV7-2 CASSLGQGSFEAFF TGTGCCAGCAGCTTGGGACAGGGCTCCTTTGAAGCTTTCTTT
- TRBJ1-1 - 13 TRBV6-5 CASSTYAAAGAFF TGTGCCAGCAGCACCTATGCGGCTGCGGGAGCTTTCTTT
- TRBJ2-7 - 13 TRBV30 CAWSVRPGYEQYF TGTGCCTGGAGTGTACGTCCGGGTTACGAGCAGTACTTC
few TRBJ2-2 TRBD1 16 TRBV2 CASSRDRGVDTGELFF TGTGCCAGCAGCCGGGACAGGGGTGTGGACACCGGGGAGCTGTTTTTT
- TRBJ1-5 - 12 TRBV5-5 CAIDSLNQPQHF TGTGCCATAGACAGTCTCAATCAGCCCCAGCATTTT
- TRBJ1-3 TRBD1 15 TRBV6-5 CASTPGGASGNTIYF TGTGCCAGCACCCCAGGGGGCGCGTCGGGAAACACCATATATTTT
- TRBJ1-6 - 15 TRBV10-2 CASTRAQDYNSPLHF TGCGCCAGCACTAGAGCACAGGACTATAATTCACCCCTCCACTTT
- TRBJ1-5 - 12 TRBV28 CASRGSNQPQHF TGTGCCAGCAGGGGGAGCAATCAGCCCCAGCATTTT
few TRBJ1-3 TRBD1 15 TRBV3-1/TRBV3-2 CASSQMTGRGNTIYF TGTGCCAGCAGCCAGATGACAGGGAGGGGAAACACCATATATTTT
few TRBJ2-6 TRBD1 15 TRBV5-1 CASRIGQAGANVLTF TGCGCCAGCAGAATCGGACAGGCTGGGGCCAACGTCCTGACTTTC
few TRBJ2-2 - 13 TRBV19 CASWGRMAGELFF TGTGCCTCCTGGGGGCGGATGGCCGGGGAGCTGTTTTTT
- TRBJ1-1 TRBD1 16 TRBV19 CASRSPGTGRRTEAFF TGTGCCAGTAGATCCCCCGGGACAGGGAGGAGGACTGAAGCTTTCTTT
- TRBJ1-2 - 14 TRBV7-8 CASSLIRGGRGYTF TGTGCCAGCAGCCTTATTAGGGGGGGACGAGGCTACACCTTC
once TRBJ2-7 - 15 TRBV7-9 CASSPEGGTSSEQYF TGTGCCAGCAGCCCAGAGGGTGGCACGTCCTCCGAGCAGTACTTC
once TRBJ1-2 TRBD1 15 TRBV6-5 CASSYLDRVNYGYTF TGTGCCAGCAGTTACCTTGACAGGGTGAACTATGGCTACACCTTC
once TRBJ2-7 TRBD2 15 TRBV28 CASIPGGLPNYEQYF TGTGCCAGCATCCCCGGGGGGTTACCCAACTACGAGCAGTACTTC